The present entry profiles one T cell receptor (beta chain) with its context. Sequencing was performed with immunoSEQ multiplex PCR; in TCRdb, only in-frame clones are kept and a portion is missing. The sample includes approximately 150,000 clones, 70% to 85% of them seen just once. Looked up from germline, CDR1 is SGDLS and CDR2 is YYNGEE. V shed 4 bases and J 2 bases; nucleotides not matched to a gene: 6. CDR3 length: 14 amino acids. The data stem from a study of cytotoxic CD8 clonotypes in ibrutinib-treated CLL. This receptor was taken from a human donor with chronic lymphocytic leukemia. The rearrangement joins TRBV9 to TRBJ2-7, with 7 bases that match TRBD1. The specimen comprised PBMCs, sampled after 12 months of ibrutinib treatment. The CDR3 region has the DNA TGTGCCAGCAGCCCAAGGACAGGCCCCTACGAGCAGTACTTC. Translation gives CASSPRTGPYEQYF.